The clone carrying this TCR beta chain was recorded at least ten times. Antigen unknown. Two-round multiplex PCR, the amplification method, yielded TCR beta CDR3 from genomic DNA. Initially, in first-round PCR, primers specific to each TRBV and TRBJ gene were used. Universal primers featured in the second PCR round. TCRdb processed the multiplex PCR reads anew with MiXCR; each CDR3 protein has one entry. Among under 20,000 distinct CDR3 sequences listed, around 40% were seen once. This sample was included in a study of prognosis after radiotherapy for stage I lung cancer. The CDR3 has 13 residues. CDR1 is LNHDA, CDR2 SQIVND, per germline (reference sequence). The ends were cut back, 5 bases at V and 7 bases at J, with 14 bases in the middle. Points from the study as a whole: Gene usage, both TRBV and TRBJ, reportedly differed between patients with metastases and patients without them.

The clonotype was recovered from a donor aged 50 or older with non-small cell lung cancer. Sequencing used PBMCs, obtained before or after stereotactic body radiation therapy (not recorded which). This rearrangement joins TRBV19 to TRBJ1-2; D remains unclear. DNA of the CDR3: TGTGCCAGTAGTTTGAATGGGATGGCTGGCTACACCTTC. Translating gives CASSLNGMAGYTF.